This T cell receptor (beta chain) was observed in a study of shared clonotypes between healthy human individuals. CD8 cells classed as naive were CD45RO-negative and positively selected for CCR7, excluding terminally differentiated effector memory CD45RA+ cells. This clone turned up a few times. Germline assignment: CDR1 SGHVS and CDR2 FQNEAQ. Between the trimmed V and J ends, which lost 5 bases and 2 bases, there was a span of 13 bases. This CDR3 comprises 14 residues. The method was immunoSEQ multiplex PCR; TCRdb's version includes in-frame clones alone and lacks a portion of them. The repertoire has hundreds of thousands of clones, 98% of them found once; the top ten carry approximately 0.3%.

The sample taken for sequencing was naive CD8+ T cells sorted from blood. J is TRBJ2-7 and V is TRBV7-8, with D possibly being TRBD2 (6 bases). This clonotype was sampled from a man aged 30 to 45 in good health. The CDR3 is CASSHSGRPYEQYF. CDR3 in DNA: TGTGCCAGCAGCCACAGCGGGCGTCCCTACGAGCAGTACTTC.